Below, 29 T cell receptor beta chains from the same sample are listed, as sequenced in a study of cytomegalovirus exposure and HLA in healthy donors. Use of 60 Vbeta and 13 Jbeta primers characterized the PCR. TCRdb keeps only in-frame clones here, not all; method: immunoSEQ multiplex PCR. The sample records about 86,000 clones, roughly three quarters being singletons. Sequencing was done on a sample of PBMCs. The receptors were gathered from a woman in her thirties or forties in good health and CMV-seropositive.

This rearrangement joins TRBV7-9 to TRBJ1-4, with D possibly being TRBD1 (5 bases). CDR3 length equals 13 residues. The germline V gene encodes CDR1 SEHNR and CDR2 FQNEAQ (reference sequence). The V end lost 6 bases, the J end lost 11 bases, and 16 bases lay between the germline ends. CDR3 bases: TGTGCCAGCAGATTGACAGCCCTGGATAAACTGTTTTTT. Translated, it gives CASRLTALDKLFF.

V is TRBV7-8 and J is TRBJ2-3; the match to TRBD2 covers 8 bases. Germline-derived CDR1 and CDR2 are SGHVS and FQNEAQ. This CDR3 is 14 amino acids long. Trimming removed 4 bases from V and 4 bases from J; junction bases left unmatched: 4. The CDR3: CASSSGGAADTQYF. For the CDR3, the DNA is TGTGCCAGCAGCTCGGGGGGGGCAGCAGATACGCAGTATTTT.

The CDR3 nucleotides read TGTGCCAGCAGCTTAGGTACAGCGGAGTACTATGGCTACACCTTC. This encodes CASSLGTAEYYGYTF. This rearrangement joins TRBV7-9 to TRBJ1-2; D is uncertain. Germline V lookup: CDR1 SEHNR, CDR2 FQNEAQ (reference sequence). The CDR3 is made up of 15 amino acids. The V and J ends lost 1 base and 3 bases respectively, with 12 bases between them.

This rearrangement joins TRBV27 to TRBJ2-3; TRBD1 matches at 10 bases. The CDR3 has 15 residues. V was pared by 2 bases and J by 4 bases, with 3 bases of the junction left unmatched. CDR1 and CDR2 from the germline V gene are MNHEY and SMNVEV (reference sequence). CDR3 sequence (DNA): TGTGCCAGCAGTTTAAGGGACAGGGGCCCAGATACGCAGTATTTT. It codes for CASSLRDRGPDTQYF.

Only one count was recorded for this clone. The chain recombines TRBV4-3 with TRBJ2-3; 9 positions match TRBD1. CDR3 size: 16 residues. Germline CDR1 LGHNA, CDR2 YSLEER. The ends lost 0 bases at V and 6 bases at J; junction bases unmatched: 7. The CDR3 sequence is CASSQEGTGSWDTQYF. For the CDR3, the DNA is TGCGCCAGCAGCCAAGAGGGGACAGGGAGTTGGGATACGCAGTATTTT.

This clone came up a few times. The rearrangement uses TRBV27 and TRBJ2-3; the match to TRBD2 covers 10 bases. Germline values: CDR1 MNHEY, CDR2 SMNVEV (reference sequence). J lost 2 bases, V lost 3 bases, and 11 bases had no gene match. This CDR3 comprises 18 residues. The CDR3 region is CASSFLAGGGGDTDTQYF. The CDR3 bases are TGTGCCAGCAGTTTTTTAGCGGGGGGTGGGGGGGACACAGATACGCAGTATTTT.

The J gene is TRBJ2-2, the V gene TRBV5-4; D unresolved. V was clipped by 3 bases and J by 1 base, with 10 bases between them. CDR3 length: 15 residues. Germline V gene lookup returns CDR1 SGHNT and CDR2 YYREEE (reference sequence). The CDR3 DNA reads TGTGCCAGCAGCTGGTTGACTGAGAACACCGGGGAGCTGTTTTTT. Its protein is CASSWLTENTGELFF.

This chain uses TRBV5-8 with TRBJ2-5; 7 bases agree with TRBD1. Germline loops: CDR1 SGHTS, CDR2 YDEGEE. The CDR3 consists of 16 residues. V shed 3 bases and J 2 bases; nucleotides not matched to a gene: 10. The CDR3 bases are TGTGCCAGCAGCTCCGGGAAGGGACAGAAACAAGAGACCCAGTACTTC. It translates to CASSSGKGQKQETQYF.

This sequence joins TRBV7-3 and TRBJ1-1; D is undetermined. Trimming left V 2 bases short and J 3 bases short, with 10 bases between. Germline CDR1 reads SGHTA; CDR2 reads FQGTGA. The CDR3 loop spans 14 amino acids. This chain's CDR3 is CASSLGAGYTEAFF. In DNA form, the CDR3 reads TGTGCCAGCAGCTTAGGCGCAGGTTACACTGAAGCTTTCTTT.

This chain links TRBV5-6 with TRBJ1-4; tentative D call: TRBD1 (5 bases). This CDR3 is 17 amino acids long. The germline V gene has CDR1 SGHDT and CDR2 YYEEEE. V gave up 0 bases and J gave up 3 bases, with 15 bases separating them. The CDR3 protein is CASSLAPGIGSNEKLFF. The CDR3 DNA reads as TGTGCCAGCAGCTTGGCTCCAGGGATCGGCTCTAATGAAAAACTGTTTTTT.

The chain carries TRBV2 and TRBJ2-7, with D possibly being TRBD1 (5 bases). CDR3 length: 14 residues. Per the germline V gene, CDR1 is SNHLY and CDR2 is FYNNEI. The V end lost 6 bases, the J end lost 1 base, and 13 bases lay between the germline ends. This CDR3 reads CASRVSTGSYEQYF. The CDR3 nucleotides read TGTGCCAGCAGGGTCTCCACAGGTTCCTACGAGCAGTACTTC.

The chain recombines TRBV29-1 with TRBJ1-1; D unclear. The germline V gene has CDR1 SQVTM and CDR2 ANQGSEA. CDR3 length: 14 residues. V lost 2 bases and J lost 1, with 11 bases in between. CDR3 bases: TGCAGCGTTGAATTGGCGTGGGCGAACACTGAAGCTTTCTTT. This sequence encodes CSVELAWANTEAFF.

V and J are TRBV6-5 and TRBJ1-5; 7 bases map to TRBD1. CDR1 MNHEY and CDR2 SVGAGI come from the germline V gene. The CDR3 contains 12 residues. V lost 5 bases, J lost 11 bases, and 6 bases stayed unmatched. DNA of the CDR3: TGTGCCAGCAGTAACCCCGGGACAGCCCAGCATTTT. This translates into CASSNPGTAQHF.

This chain connects TRBV4-2 to TRBJ1-2; no clear D. Germline loops: CDR1 LGHNA, CDR2 YNFKEQ. This CDR3 is built from 14 residues. The germline V and J ends were trimmed by 1 base and 1 base, with 7 bases remaining between them. CDR3 in DNA: TGTGCCAGCAGCCAAGGCACAGATAACTATGGCTACACCTTC. Amino acid sequence: CASSQGTDNYGYTF.

In DNA form, the CDR3 reads TGCGCCAGCAGGGCAGGGACACCCCTTAATGAAAAACTGTTTTTT. It encodes CASRAGTPLNEKLFF. The gene calls are TRBV5-1 and TRBJ1-4; perhaps TRBD1 as D (6 bases). V lost 5 bases and J lost 4, with 15 bases in between. Germline CDR1 and CDR2: SGHRS and YFSETQ. The CDR3 totals 15 residues.

The gene calls are TRBV6-4 and TRBJ1-2; the match to TRBD1 covers 7 bases. After removal of 5 bases from V and 7 bases from J, the junction contained 7 bases not matched to a gene. CDR3 length equals 13 residues. Germline V lookup: CDR1 MRHNA, CDR2 SNTAGT. The CDR3 DNA sequence: TGTGCCAGCAGTAGGGGGCCTTTTCGTGGCTACACCTTC. It codes for CASSRGPFRGYTF.

This clone was found once. The V and J genes are TRBV7-2 and TRBJ1-1; a possible D gene is TRBD1 (5 bases). Germline CDR1 is SGHTA and CDR2 is FQGNSA. With 5 bases removed from V and 5 bases from J, the gap between germline ends came to 15 bases. The CDR3 is made up of 14 amino acids. This CDR3 reads CASSLVGGFTEAFF. The CDR3 nucleotides read TGTGCCAGCAGCCTCGTCGGGGGTTTTACTGAAGCTTTCTTT.

The rearrangement links TRBV7-2 to TRBJ2-4, with TRBD1 matching 8 bases. The V and J ends lost 4 bases and 7 bases, in that order; junction bases with no gene match: 9. This CDR3 has 15 residues. Per germline, CDR1 SGHTA and CDR2 FQGNSA. The CDR3 loop is CASSSTTGVRNIQYF. The CDR3 DNA reads as TGTGCCAGCAGCTCGACGACAGGGGTTAGGAACATTCAGTACTTC.

The rearrangement joins TRBV6-6 to TRBJ2-7, with 8 bases aligning to TRBD2. After removal of 8 bases from V and 0 bases from J, the junction contained 3 bases not matched to a gene. This CDR3 has 13 residues. Germline CDR1 MNHNY, CDR2 SVGAGI (reference sequence). CDR3 amino acids: CASERESSYEQYF. CDR3 DNA sequence: TGTGCCAGCGAGCGGGAGAGCTCCTACGAGCAGTACTTC.

The chain employs TRBV5-4 and TRBJ2-5; maybe TRBD2 (6 bases). With the DNA end fitting TRBJ2-7 better, the J assignment may be wrong. Germline V gene data show CDR1 as SGHNT and CDR2 as YYREEE (reference sequence). The CDR3 is made up of 14 amino acids. The CDR3 region has the DNA TGTGCCAGCAGCTTGGGCGGGATTGCCAACGAGCAGTACTTC. Protein: CASSLGGIANEQYF.

The CDR3 coding sequence is TGTGCCAGCAGCTTATCTGGGACTTTCTACAATGAGCAGTTCTTC. Translating gives CASSLSGTFYNEQFF. V gene TRBV7-9 combines with J gene TRBJ2-1, with a weak D call TRBD2 (6 bases). The CDR3 is 15 amino acids. Trimming shortened V by 2 bases and J by 3 bases, and 11 bases separated the two germline ends. The germline gives CDR1 SEHNR, CDR2 FQNEAQ (reference sequence).

The chain links TRBV11-2 to TRBJ2-2; TRBD2 matches at 8 bases. The CDR3 has 20 residues. The J segment lost 0 bases and the V segment lost 0 bases, leaving 12 bases of the junction unmatched. Germline V gene data show CDR1 as SGHAT and CDR2 as FQNNGV. The CDR3 coding sequence is TGTGCCAGCAGCTTAGAGTTCCGCCTAGCGGGCTTCGCGAACACCGGGGAGCTGTTTTTT. Its protein is CASSLEFRLAGFANTGELFF. Based on the CDR3 plus reference TRBV11-2 and TRBJ2-2, the full variable domain is EAGVAQSPRYKIIEKRQSVAFWCNPISGHATLYWYQQILGQGPKLLIQFQNNGVVDDSQLPKDRFSAERLKGVDSTLKIQPAKLEDSAVYLCASSLEFRLAGFANTGELFFGEGSRLTVL.

V and J are TRBV27 and TRBJ2-7; 12 bases agree with TRBD2. This CDR3 spans 16 amino acids. V lost 4 bases, J lost 0 bases, and 4 bases stayed unmatched. Germline values: CDR1 MNHEY, CDR2 SMNVEV (reference sequence). The CDR3: CASSSRTSGDSYEQYF. The CDR3 nucleotides are TGTGCCAGCAGTTCCCGGACTAGCGGGGACTCCTACGAGCAGTACTTC.

The chain combines TRBV7-2 with TRBJ2-5, with 7 bases fitting TRBD1. The V gene's germline CDR1 is SGHTA and CDR2 FQGNSA. Germline trimming cut 4 bases from V and 1 base from J; bases unmatched to any gene: 0. The CDR3 spans 13 residues. This CDR3 reads CASSWDSQETQYF. Written as DNA, the CDR3 is TGTGCCAGCAGCTGGGACAGCCAAGAGACCCAGTACTTC.

V and J are TRBV7-3 and TRBJ2-1; possible D gene TRBD1, 5 bases. Germline V gives CDR1 SGHTA, CDR2 FQGTGA. The V end lost 5 bases, the J end lost 2 bases, and 25 bases lay between the germline ends. This CDR3 region has 19 residues. CDR3 sequence (DNA): TGTGCCAGCAGCCCCCAGGTCGGTGGACACAACCCCCCCTACAATGAGCAGTTCTTC. Amino acid sequence: CASSPQVGGHNPPYNEQFF.

Only a few counts were recorded for this clone. The chain is built from TRBV10-1 and TRBJ1-4; 11 bases fit TRBD1. The V and J ends lost 7 bases and 8 bases, in that order; junction bases with no gene match: 3. Germline CDR1 is WNHNN and CDR2 is SYGVQD (reference sequence). This CDR3 is built from 13 residues. CDR3 nucleotides: TGCGCCAGCATCTGGACAGGGGGCGAAAAACTGTTTTTT. It is translated as CASIWTGGEKLFF.

The V gene is TRBV7-2, the J gene TRBJ2-1; D is unresolved. The ends were cut back, 0 bases at V and 10 bases at J, with 10 bases in the middle. CDR1 SGHTA and CDR2 FQGNSA come from the germline V gene. The CDR3 is 13 residues long. Written as DNA, the CDR3 is TGTGCCAGCAGCTTAGCTTTTGCAGGAGAGCAGTTCTTC. Translating it yields CASSLAFAGEQFF.

The chain is built from TRBV6-1 and TRBJ1-5; the D is unclear. The V end lost 2 bases, the J end lost 5 bases, and 7 bases lay between the germline ends. This CDR3 has 13 amino acids. Germline V gene data show CDR1 as MNHNS and CDR2 as SASEGT. The CDR3 loop is CASSELAYQPQHF. For the CDR3, the DNA is TGTGCCAGCAGTGAACTGGCTTATCAGCCCCAGCATTTT.

The chain employs TRBV27 and TRBJ1-5; 10 nucleotides agree with TRBD1. Trimming took 7 bases from V and 5 from J; bases not matched to a gene: 11. Germline V gives CDR1 MNHEY, CDR2 SMNVEV (reference sequence). This CDR3 is built from 16 residues. CDR3 nucleotides: TGTGCCAGCAAGGAGACAGGGGGCCCTTGGGATCAGCCCCAGCATTTT. It translates to CASKETGGPWDQPQHF.